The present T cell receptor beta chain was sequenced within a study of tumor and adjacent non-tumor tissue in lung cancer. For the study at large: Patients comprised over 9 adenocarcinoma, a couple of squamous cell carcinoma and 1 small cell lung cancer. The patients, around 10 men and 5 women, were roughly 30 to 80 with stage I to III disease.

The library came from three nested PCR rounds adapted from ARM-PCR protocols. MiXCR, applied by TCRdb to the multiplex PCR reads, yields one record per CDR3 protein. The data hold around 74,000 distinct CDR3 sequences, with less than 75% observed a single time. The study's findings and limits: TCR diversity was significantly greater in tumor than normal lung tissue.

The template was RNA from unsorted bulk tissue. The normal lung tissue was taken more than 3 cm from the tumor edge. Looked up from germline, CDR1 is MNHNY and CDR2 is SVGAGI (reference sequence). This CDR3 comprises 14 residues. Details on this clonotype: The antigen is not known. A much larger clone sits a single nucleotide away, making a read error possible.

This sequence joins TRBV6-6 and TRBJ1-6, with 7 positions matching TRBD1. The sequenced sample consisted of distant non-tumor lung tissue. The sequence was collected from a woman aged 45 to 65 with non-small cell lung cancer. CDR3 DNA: TGTGCCAGCAGGCTGGGACAGCAGAATTCACACCTCCACTTT. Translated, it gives CASRLGQQNSHLHF.